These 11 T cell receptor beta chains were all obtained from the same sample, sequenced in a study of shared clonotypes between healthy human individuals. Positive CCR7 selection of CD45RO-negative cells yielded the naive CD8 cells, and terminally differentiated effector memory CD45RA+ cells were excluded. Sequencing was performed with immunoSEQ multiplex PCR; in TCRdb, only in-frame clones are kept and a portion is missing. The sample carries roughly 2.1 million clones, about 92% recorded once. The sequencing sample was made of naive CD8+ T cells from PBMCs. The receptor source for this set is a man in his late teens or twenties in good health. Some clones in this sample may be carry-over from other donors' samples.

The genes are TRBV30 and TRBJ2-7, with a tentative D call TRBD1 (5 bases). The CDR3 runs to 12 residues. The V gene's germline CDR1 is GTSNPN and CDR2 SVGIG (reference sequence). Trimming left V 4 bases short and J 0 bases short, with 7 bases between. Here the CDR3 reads CAWKGDSYEQYF. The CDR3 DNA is TGTGCCTGGAAAGGGGACTCCTACGAGCAGTACTTC.

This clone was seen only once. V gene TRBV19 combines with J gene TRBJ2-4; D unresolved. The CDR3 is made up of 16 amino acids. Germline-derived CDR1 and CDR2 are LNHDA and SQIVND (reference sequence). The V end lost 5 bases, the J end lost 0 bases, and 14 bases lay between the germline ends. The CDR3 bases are TGTGCCAGTAGTGTCTGGAACATGATAGCCAAAAACATTCAGTACTTC. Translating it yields CASSVWNMIAKNIQYF.

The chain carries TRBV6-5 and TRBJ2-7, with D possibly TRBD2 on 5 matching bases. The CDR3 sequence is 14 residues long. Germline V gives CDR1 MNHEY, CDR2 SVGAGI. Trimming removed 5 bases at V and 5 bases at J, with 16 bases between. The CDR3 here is CASSSGRLGDEQYF. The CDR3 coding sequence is TGTGCCAGCAGTAGCGGACGGCTAGGCGACGAGCAGTACTTC.

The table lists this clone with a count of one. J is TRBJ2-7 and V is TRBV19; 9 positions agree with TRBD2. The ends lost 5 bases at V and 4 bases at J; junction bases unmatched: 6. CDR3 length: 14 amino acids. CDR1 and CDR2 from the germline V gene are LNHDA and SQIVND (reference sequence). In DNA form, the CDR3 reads TGTGCCAGTAGTCATAGCGGGAGTAGGTACGAGCAGTACTTC. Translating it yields CASSHSGSRYEQYF.

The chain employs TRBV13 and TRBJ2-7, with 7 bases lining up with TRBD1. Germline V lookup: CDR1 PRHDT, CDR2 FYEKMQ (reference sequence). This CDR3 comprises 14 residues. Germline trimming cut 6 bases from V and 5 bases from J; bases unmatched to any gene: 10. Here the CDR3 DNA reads TGTGCCAGCAGTGGTGTGGGACAGACCCACGAGCAGTACTTC. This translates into CASSGVGQTHEQYF.

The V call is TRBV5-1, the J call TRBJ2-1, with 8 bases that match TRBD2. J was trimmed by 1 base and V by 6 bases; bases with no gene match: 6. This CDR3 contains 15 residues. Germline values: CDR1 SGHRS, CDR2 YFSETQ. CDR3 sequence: CASTSGLASYNEQFF. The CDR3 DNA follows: TGCGCCAGCACCTCCGGACTAGCTTCCTACAATGAGCAGTTCTTC.

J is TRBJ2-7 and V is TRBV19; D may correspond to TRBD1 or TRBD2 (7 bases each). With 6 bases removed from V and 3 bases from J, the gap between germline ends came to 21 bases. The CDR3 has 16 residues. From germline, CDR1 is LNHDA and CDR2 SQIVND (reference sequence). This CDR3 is CASSPTQGGGSYEQYF. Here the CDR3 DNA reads TGTGCCAGTAGCCCTACCCAGGGGGGCGGGAGCTACGAGCAGTACTTC.

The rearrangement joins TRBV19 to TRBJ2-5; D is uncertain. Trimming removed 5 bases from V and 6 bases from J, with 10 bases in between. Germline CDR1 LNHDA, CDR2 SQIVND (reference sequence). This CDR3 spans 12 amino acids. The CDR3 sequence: CASSDRQKTQYF. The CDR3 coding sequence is TGTGCCAGTAGTGATCGGCAGAAGACCCAGTACTTC.

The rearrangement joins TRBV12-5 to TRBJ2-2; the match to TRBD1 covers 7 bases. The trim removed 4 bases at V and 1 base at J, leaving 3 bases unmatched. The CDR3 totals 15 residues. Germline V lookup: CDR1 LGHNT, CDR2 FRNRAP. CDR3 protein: CASGYRQGNTGELFF. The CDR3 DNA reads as TGTGCTAGTGGTTACCGACAGGGGAACACCGGGGAGCTGTTTTTT.

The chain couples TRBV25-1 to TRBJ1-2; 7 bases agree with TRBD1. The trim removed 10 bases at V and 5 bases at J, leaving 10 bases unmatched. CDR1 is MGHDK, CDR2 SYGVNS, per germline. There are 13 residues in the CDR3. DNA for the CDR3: TGTGCCACCCCGACAGGGTTATCGTATGGCTACACCTTC. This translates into CATPTGLSYGYTF.

CDR3 loop: CASKTRGRGPEQFF. The CDR3 DNA is TGTGCCAGCAAAACCAGGGGGCGCGGGCCTGAGCAGTTCTTC. The chain combines TRBV7-8 with TRBJ2-1; 8 nucleotides match TRBD1. V lost 7 bases, J lost 9 bases, and 11 bases stayed unmatched. This CDR3 is built from 14 residues. Germline CDR1 is SGHVS and CDR2 is FQNEAQ.